Following are 30 T cell receptor beta chains from one sample sequenced in a study of PD-1 blockade in classical Hodgkin lymphoma. The protocol was immunoSEQ multiplex PCR, while the TCRdb copy is restricted to in-frame clones and leaves out a portion. The sample has some 95,000 clones, roughly nine tenths seen once; the top ten hold about 10%. All the patients suffered relapse after autologous stem cell transplantation, and brentuximab vedotin exposure differed. The input for sequencing was peripheral blood mononuclear cells (PBMCs), taken before the second cycle of nivolumab. These TCRs come from a human donor with classical Hodgkin lymphoma.

Written as DNA, the CDR3 is TGTGCCAGCAGCTTAGGGGCACATACCTACGAGCAGTACTTC. Its protein product is CASSLGAHTYEQYF. The rearrangement links TRBV11-2 to TRBJ2-7; D is ambiguous. With 1 base removed from V and 2 bases from J, the gap between germline ends came to 9 bases. The CDR3 covers 14 residues. Germline CDR1 is SGHAT and CDR2 is FQNNGV.

V is TRBV29-1 and J is TRBJ2-7; weak D call: TRBD1 (5 bases). CDR3 length: 13 residues. Trimming cost V 6 bases and J 6 bases, with 18 bases left between them. Germline assignment: CDR1 SQVTM and CDR2 ANQGSEA. The CDR3 is CSVATQQESEQYF. The CDR3 DNA follows: TGCAGCGTAGCAACCCAACAGGAGTCCGAGCAGTACTTC.

This chain uses TRBV7-9 with TRBJ2-7; 8 nucleotides match TRBD1. The CDR3 runs 16 residues. The V and J ends lost 5 bases and 3 bases, in that order; junction bases with no gene match: 12. Germline V gene sequence: CDR1 SEHNR, CDR2 FQNEAQ (reference sequence). CDR3: CASSPPMRTGRYEQYF. The CDR3 DNA is TGTGCCAGCAGCCCCCCCATGAGGACAGGGCGCTACGAGCAGTACTTC.

This rearrangement joins TRBV6-5 to TRBJ2-3, with D possibly being TRBD2 (6 bases). The CDR3 loop spans 14 amino acids. Germline assignment: CDR1 MNHEY and CDR2 SVGAGI. V lost 0 bases and J lost 4, with 8 bases in between. CDR3 sequence: CASSYSTRSDTQYF. In DNA form, the CDR3 reads TGTGCCAGCAGTTACTCGACTAGGTCAGATACGCAGTATTTT.

The chain carries TRBV11-2 and TRBJ1-1; D gene ambiguous. The CDR3 length is 13 residues. Looked up from germline, CDR1 is SGHAT and CDR2 is FQNNGV. V was shortened by 7 bases and J by 0 bases, with 9 bases between the two germline ends. CDR3: CASTTMMNTEAFF. The CDR3 region has the DNA TGTGCCAGCACCACGATGATGAACACTGAAGCTTTCTTT.

The chain is built from TRBV10-3 and TRBJ2-6; possibly TRBD1 for D (6 bases). The V gene lost 6 bases and the J gene lost 0 bases, with 12 bases spanning the gap. Germline lookup yields CDR1 ENHRY and CDR2 SYGVKD. CDR3 length: 16 residues. Written as DNA, the CDR3 is TGTGCCATCAGCCCGGGACAAACCTCTGGGGCCAACGTCCTGACTTTC. Protein sequence: CAISPGQTSGANVLTF.

V usage is TRBV2 and J usage is TRBJ1-2; 8 positions agree with TRBD1. CDR3 size: 12 residues. Germline V CDR1 and CDR2: SNHLY, FYNNEI. The junction had 4 bases not matched to a gene; V was cut back by 6 bases and J by 7 bases. The CDR3 nucleotides are TGTGCCAGCAGCGGAGACAGGGGTGGCTACACCTTC. Protein sequence: CASSGDRGGYTF.

This clone was recorded once. This chain uses TRBV28 with TRBJ2-7, with a tentative D call TRBD2 (5 bases). V lost 10 bases to trimming and J lost 4 bases, with 26 bases between them. CDR3 length equals 16 residues. Germline V gene data show CDR1 as MDHEN and CDR2 as SYDVKM. In DNA form, the CDR3 reads TGTGCCACCAAACCCCGAGGACTTTTCGAATCATACGAGCAGTACTTC. Translation: CATKPRGLFESYEQYF.

This clone has more than one count but fewer than ten. This rearrangement joins TRBV6-6 to TRBJ2-7, with unresolved D. The CDR3 spans 14 residues. From germline, CDR1 is MNHNY and CDR2 SVGAGI (reference sequence). The ends were cut back, 10 bases at V and 2 bases at J, with 18 bases in the middle. This CDR3 is CATQLGPLTYEQYF. The DNA of the CDR3 is TGTGCCACCCAATTAGGGCCACTCACCTACGAGCAGTACTTC.

Note on this clone: At the DNA level, this CDR3 is encoded by other sequences in the same sample as well. The V gene is TRBV28, the J gene TRBJ1-1; weak D call: TRBD1 (5 bases). This CDR3 spans 13 amino acids. V lost 3 bases, J lost 5 bases, and 10 bases lay in between. Germline CDR1 MDHEN, CDR2 SYDVKM. CDR3 in amino acids: CASSLEGRTEAFF. In DNA form, the CDR3 reads TGTGCCAGCAGTTTGGAGGGGAGAACTGAAGCTTTCTTT.

The CDR3 nucleotides read TGTGCCAGCAGCCAAGCCCTATACAATGAGCAGTTCTTC. Its protein product is CASSQALYNEQFF. The rearrangement links TRBV4-2 to TRBJ2-1; D is ambiguous. Trimming left V 1 base short and J 4 bases short, with 5 bases between. This CDR3 has 13 residues. Germline lookup yields CDR1 LGHNA and CDR2 YNFKEQ.

V is TRBV28 and J is TRBJ1-2; TRBD1 matches 11 bases. The J segment lost 6 bases and the V segment lost 2 bases, leaving 2 bases of the junction unmatched. Germline CDR1 and CDR2: MDHEN and SYDVKM. The CDR3 totals 14 residues. The CDR3 nucleotides are TGTGCCAGCAGTTTAGGGACAGGGGGAAATGGCTACACCTTC. This gives the protein CASSLGTGGNGYTF.

V and J are TRBV6-5 and TRBJ2-3, with no clear D. The CDR3 has 12 amino acids. V lost 4 bases to trimming and J lost 10 bases, with 12 bases between them. Germline V gives CDR1 MNHEY, CDR2 SVGAGI. CDR3 sequence (DNA): TGTGCCAGCAGTTCATGGCTCGGCGCGCAGTATTTT. Its translation: CASSSWLGAQYF.

The J gene is TRBJ2-5, the V gene TRBV9; 10 bases align to TRBD2. The V gene's germline CDR1 is SGDLS and CDR2 YYNGEE. The CDR3 is made up of 17 amino acids. Trimming at V came to 0 bases and at J to 4 bases, leaving 9 bases not matched to a gene. The DNA for the CDR3 is TGTGCCAGCAGCGTAGATCCTAGCGGGAGAGGTCCAGAGACCCAGTACTTC. Its protein is CASSVDPSGRGPETQYF.

The chain recombines TRBV5-5 with TRBJ1-5; D remains unclear. There are 14 residues in the CDR3. V was pared by 0 bases and J by 8 bases, with 12 bases between. Per germline, CDR1 SGHKS and CDR2 YYEKEE (reference sequence). The chain's CDR3 is CASSLGGGVEPQHF. The CDR3 bases are TGTGCCAGCAGCTTGGGAGGCGGAGTGGAGCCCCAGCATTTT.

The V call is TRBV6-1, the J call TRBJ1-5, with no clear D. V lost 3 bases to trimming and J lost 0 bases, with 6 bases between them. The germline gives CDR1 MNHNS, CDR2 SASEGT. The CDR3 length is 14 residues. The CDR3 DNA sequence: TGTGCCAGCAGTGATTCGGATAGCAATCAGCCCCAGCATTTT. Residues: CASSDSDSNQPQHF.

The chain has TRBV7-2 and TRBJ2-7; D uncertain. The CDR3 covers 14 residues. Germline assignment: CDR1 SGHTA and CDR2 FQGNSA. Trimming removed 0 bases from V and 1 base from J, with 7 bases in between. The CDR3 DNA reads as TGTGCCAGCAGCTTAGCGAAGGGTTCCTACGAGCAGTACTTC. Encoded protein: CASSLAKGSYEQYF.

The chain couples TRBV2 to TRBJ2-4; TRBD2 agrees at 8 bases. Looked up from germline, CDR1 is SNHLY and CDR2 is FYNNEI. This CDR3 has 15 amino acids. With 7 bases clipped from V and 4 bases from J, the junction kept 9 bases outside the gene matches. CDR3 sequence (DNA): TGTGCCAGCATGCTAGCGGGCGTTACAAAAAACATTCAGTACTTC. This codes for CASMLAGVTKNIQYF.

V gene TRBV19 combines with J gene TRBJ1-5, with 7 bases matching TRBD1. This CDR3 has 13 amino acids. CDR1 and CDR2 from the germline V gene are LNHDA and SQIVND (reference sequence). V shed 4 bases, J shed 6 bases, and the junction held 3 bases outside the gene matches. CDR3 bases: TGTGCCAGTAGTAGGGGACAGAGTCAGCCCCAGCATTTT. Translating gives CASSRGQSQPQHF. The entire variable domain, with the rest obtained from reference TRBV19 and TRBJ1-5, is as follows: DGGITQSPKYLFRKEGQNVTLSCEQNLNHDAMYWYRQDPGQGLRLIYYSQIVNDFQKGDIAEGYSVSREKKESFPLTVTSAQKNPTAFYLCASSRGQSQPQHFGDGTRLSIL.

The rearrangement joins TRBV5-4 to TRBJ2-3; the D gene is possibly TRBD2 (5 bases). V dropped 3 bases and J dropped 5 bases, with 10 bases sitting between them. There are 13 residues in the CDR3. CDR1 SGHNT and CDR2 YYREEE come from the germline V gene (reference sequence). CDR3 amino acids: CASSSIAQDTQYF. CDR3 DNA sequence: TGTGCCAGCAGCTCAATAGCGCAAGATACGCAGTATTTT.

The gene calls are TRBV20-1 and TRBJ2-5; D gene unclear. CDR3 length: 11 residues. Germline CDR1 reads DFQATT; CDR2 reads SNEGSKA (reference sequence). The V end was cut by 3 bases, the J end by 1 base, with 3 bases between. The CDR3, as DNA: TGCAGTGCTAGTCCCCAAGAGACCCAGTACTTC. Translating gives CSASPQETQYF.

The gene calls are TRBV19 and TRBJ1-3; D uncertain. This CDR3 is 12 amino acids long. V dropped 8 bases and J dropped 2 bases, with 7 bases sitting between them. Germline V gives CDR1 LNHDA, CDR2 SQIVND (reference sequence). For the CDR3, the DNA is TGTGCCAGTCCGGGTCCTGGAAACACCATATATTTT. It encodes CASPGPGNTIYF.

The chain combines TRBV5-8 with TRBJ1-1; D gene uncertain. V gave up 1 base and J gave up 0 bases, with 7 bases separating them. CDR1 SGHTS and CDR2 YDEGEE come from the germline V gene. This CDR3 spans 14 amino acids. In DNA form, the CDR3 reads TGTGCCAGCAGCTTGCGGTCTCTGAACACTGAAGCTTTCTTT. The encoded protein is CASSLRSLNTEAFF.

The J gene is TRBJ2-7, the V gene TRBV5-4; TRBD1 matches 8 bases. J gave up 6 bases and V 4 bases, and 3 bases lay outside the gene matches. The CDR3 contains 12 residues. Looked up from germline, CDR1 is SGHNT and CDR2 is YYREEE (reference sequence). CDR3 in amino acids: CASSPTGVEQYF. Here the CDR3 DNA reads TGTGCCAGCAGCCCGACAGGGGTCGAGCAGTACTTC.

This clone was picked up a small number of times. The J gene is TRBJ2-1, the V gene TRBV7-9; TRBD2 might be the D (5 bases). V was pared by 5 bases and J by 6 bases, with 14 bases between. The CDR3 runs to 14 residues. CDR1 is SEHNR and CDR2 is FQNEAQ in the germline V gene (reference sequence). CDR3 sequence reads: CASSKPLLVNEQFF. CDR3 coding DNA: TGTGCCAGCAGCAAACCCTTACTAGTCAATGAGCAGTTCTTC.

The V call is TRBV7-9, the J call TRBJ1-4; possible D gene TRBD1, 6 bases. The ends were cut back, 7 bases at V and 2 bases at J, with 17 bases in the middle. The length of the CDR3 is 16 residues. In germline, CDR1 is SEHNR, CDR2 FQNEAQ (reference sequence). The CDR3, as DNA: TGTGCCAGCACCCCGGGTTCGGGGGCGACTAATGAAAAACTGTTTTTT. Its protein product is CASTPGSGATNEKLFF. The whole variable domain, filled in from reference TRBV7-9 and TRBJ1-4, reads DTGVSQNPRHKITKRGQNVTFRCDPISEHNRLYWYRQTLGQGPEFLTYFQNEAQLEKSRLLSDRFSAERPKGSFSTLEIQRTEQGDSAMYLCASTPGSGATNEKLFFGSGTQLSVL.

This chain uses TRBV27 with TRBJ2-1, with D hard to call. V gave up 1 base and J gave up 6 bases, with 16 bases separating them. The CDR3 is made up of 16 amino acids. From germline, CDR1 is MNHEY and CDR2 SMNVEV (reference sequence). The CDR3 DNA reads as TGTGCCAGCAGTTTATTGGACGGTTTGGGAAGCAATGAGCAGTTCTTC. It is translated as CASSLLDGLGSNEQFF.

CDR3 sequence reads: CASSLEGGSYEQYF. The CDR3 region has the DNA TGTGCCAGCAGCTTAGAGGGCGGAAGCTACGAGCAGTACTTC. This chain connects TRBV7-8 to TRBJ2-7; D gene uncertain. Trimming stripped 1 base from V and 3 bases from J, with 10 bases between. CDR1 is SGHVS, CDR2 FQNEAQ, per germline. CDR3 size: 14 residues.

The chain carries TRBV7-7 and TRBJ2-3; 7 nucleotides line up with TRBD2. Germline assignment: CDR1 SSHAT and CDR2 FNYEAQ (reference sequence). V lost 1 base to trimming and J lost 5 bases; unmatched junction nucleotides: 6. This CDR3 is 15 amino acids long. CDR3 region: CASSLGGGSVDTQYF. The CDR3 coding sequence is TGTGCCAGCAGCTTAGGAGGCGGGAGTGTAGATACGCAGTATTTT.

The chain uses TRBV19 and TRBJ2-7, with 16 nucleotides matching TRBD2. The CDR3 is 20 amino acids. Germline V gene sequence: CDR1 LNHDA, CDR2 SQIVND (reference sequence). After removal of 0 bases from V and 7 bases from J, the junction contained 15 bases not matched to a gene. CDR3 sequence reads: CASSIDHWGLAGGPSWEQYF. For the CDR3, the DNA is TGTGCCAGTAGTATAGATCATTGGGGACTAGCGGGAGGGCCTTCTTGGGAGCAGTACTTC.